This T cell receptor beta chain was identified during a study of blood T cell repertoires in COVID-19. Study overall: The origin of the acute and convalescent COVID-19 samples was the United States, Italy and Spain. Nucleic acid was either cDNA or gDNA, and it came from T cells, B-cell-depleted T cells, or PBMCs.

Authors' data handling: Estimation of nucleated cell counts was performed using reference gene primer amplification. Produced via immunoSEQ multiplex PCR; TCRdb's table is partial and in-frame only. D and trimming were read from the DNA, whereas the V and J calls and clone size are those reported in that table. The table lists 50,000 to 55,000 clones, 89% of them singletons. Sequencing used peripheral blood. This TCR derives from a man aged 55 to 70 with active COVID-19.

The DNA for the CDR3 is TGTGCCAGCAGCCGAGGGACTAGCGGGAGAAACCAAGAGACCCAGTACTTC. It translates to CASSRGTSGRNQETQYF. The rearrangement joins TRBV5-8 to TRBJ2-5; 14 positions agree with TRBD2. The V segment lost 4 bases and the J segment 0 bases; nucleotides outside the gene matches: 5. The CDR3 runs 17 residues. Germline-derived CDR1 and CDR2 are SGHTS and YDEGEE.